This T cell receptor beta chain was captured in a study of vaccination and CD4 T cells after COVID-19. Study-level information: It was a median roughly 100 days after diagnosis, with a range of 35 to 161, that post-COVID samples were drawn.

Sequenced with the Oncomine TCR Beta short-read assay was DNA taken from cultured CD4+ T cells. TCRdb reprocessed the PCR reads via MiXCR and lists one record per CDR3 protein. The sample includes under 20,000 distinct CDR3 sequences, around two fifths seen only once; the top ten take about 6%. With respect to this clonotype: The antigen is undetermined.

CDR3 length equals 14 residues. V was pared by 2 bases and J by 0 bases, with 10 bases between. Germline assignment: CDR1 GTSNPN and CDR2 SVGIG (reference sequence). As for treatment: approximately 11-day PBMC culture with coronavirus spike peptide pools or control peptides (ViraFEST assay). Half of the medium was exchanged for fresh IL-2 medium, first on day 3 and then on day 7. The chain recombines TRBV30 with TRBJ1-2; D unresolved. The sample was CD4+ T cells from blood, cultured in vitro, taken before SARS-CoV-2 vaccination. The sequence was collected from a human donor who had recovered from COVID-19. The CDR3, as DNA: TGTGCCTGGAGTCGACTCGGTACTAACTATGGCTACACCTTC. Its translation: CAWSRLGTNYGYTF.